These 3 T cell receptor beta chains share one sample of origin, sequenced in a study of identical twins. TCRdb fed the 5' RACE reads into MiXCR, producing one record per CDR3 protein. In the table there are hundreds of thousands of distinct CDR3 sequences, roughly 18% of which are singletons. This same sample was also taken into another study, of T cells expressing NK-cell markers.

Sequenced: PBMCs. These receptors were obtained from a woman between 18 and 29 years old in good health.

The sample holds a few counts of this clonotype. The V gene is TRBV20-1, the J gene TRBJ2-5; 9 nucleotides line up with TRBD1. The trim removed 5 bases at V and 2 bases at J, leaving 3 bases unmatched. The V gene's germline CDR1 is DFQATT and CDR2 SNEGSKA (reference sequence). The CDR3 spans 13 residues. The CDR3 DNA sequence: TGCAGTGCTGGGGGGACAGGGCAAGAGACCCAGTACTTC. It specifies CSAGGTGQETQYF.

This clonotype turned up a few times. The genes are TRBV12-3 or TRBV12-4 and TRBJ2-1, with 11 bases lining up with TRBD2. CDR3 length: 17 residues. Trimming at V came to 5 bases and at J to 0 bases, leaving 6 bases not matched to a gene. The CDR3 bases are TGTGCCAGCAGTGCATTTACTAGCGGGAGCTCCTACAATGAGCAGTTCTTC. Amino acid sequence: CASSAFTSGSSYNEQFF.

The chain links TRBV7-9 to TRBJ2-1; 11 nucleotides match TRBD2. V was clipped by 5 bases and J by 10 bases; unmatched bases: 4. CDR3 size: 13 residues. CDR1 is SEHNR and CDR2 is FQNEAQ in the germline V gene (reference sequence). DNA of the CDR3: TGTGCCAGCAGCCGAACTAGCGGGGGAGAGCAGTTCTTC. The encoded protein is CASSRTSGGEQFF. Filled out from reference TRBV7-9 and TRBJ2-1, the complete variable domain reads DTGVSQNPRHKITKRGQNVTFRCDPISEHNRLYWYRQTLGQGPEFLTYFQNEAQLEKSRLLSDRFSAERPKGSFSTLEIQRTEQGDSAMYLCASSRTSGGEQFFGPGTRLTVL.